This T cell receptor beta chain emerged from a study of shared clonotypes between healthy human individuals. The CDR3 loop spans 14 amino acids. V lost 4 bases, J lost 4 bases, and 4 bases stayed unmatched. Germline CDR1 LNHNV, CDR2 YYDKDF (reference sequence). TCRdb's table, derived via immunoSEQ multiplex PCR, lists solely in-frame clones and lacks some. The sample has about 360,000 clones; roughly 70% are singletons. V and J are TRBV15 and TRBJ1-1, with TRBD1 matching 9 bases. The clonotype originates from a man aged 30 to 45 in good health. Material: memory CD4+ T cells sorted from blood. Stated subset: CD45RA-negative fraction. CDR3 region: CATSKAGQGTEAFF. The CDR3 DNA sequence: TGTGCCACCAGCAAAGCGGGACAGGGCACTGAAGCTTTCTTT.